This TCR beta chain was identified in a study of blood T cells in healthy people across ages. Study-level points and caveats: In long-lived donors, naive CD4+ cell counts and diversity exceeded those of aged donors. CMV infection status of these donors was not known.

A J-beta primer mix and a sample-barcoded 5' primer were used in a second PCR of about 6 to 12 cycles. Each cDNA molecule, via a template-switch adaptor with 12 random nucleotides, was tagged. In TCRdb, the 5' RACE reads were re-called with MiXCR into one record per CDR3 protein. The table shows some 550,000 distinct CDR3 sequences, with around half occurring only once. Per sample, a minimum of 6 million PBMCs were isolated. J gave up 4 bases and V 10 bases, and 9 bases lay outside the gene matches. This CDR3 has 14 amino acids. This clonotype has just a few counts. Its matching antigen is unknown. The gene calls are TRBV12-3 or TRBV12-4 and TRBJ2-1; 8 bases line up with TRBD2. This clonotype originated in a man older than 75 in good health. The sequencing sample was made of blood. Here the CDR3 DNA reads TGTGCCACCCTTAGCGGGACGATATACAATGAGCAGTTCTTC. Amino acids: CATLSGTIYNEQFF.